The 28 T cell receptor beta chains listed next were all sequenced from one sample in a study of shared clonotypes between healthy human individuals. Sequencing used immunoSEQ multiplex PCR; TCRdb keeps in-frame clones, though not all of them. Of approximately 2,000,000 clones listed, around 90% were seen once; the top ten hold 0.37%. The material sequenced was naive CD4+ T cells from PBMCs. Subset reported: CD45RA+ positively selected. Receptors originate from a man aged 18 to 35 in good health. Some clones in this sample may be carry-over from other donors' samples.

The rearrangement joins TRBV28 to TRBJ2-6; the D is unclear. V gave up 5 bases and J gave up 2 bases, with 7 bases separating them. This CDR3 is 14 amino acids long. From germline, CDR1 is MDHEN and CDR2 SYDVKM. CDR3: CASSQQTGANVLTF. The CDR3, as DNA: TGTGCCAGCAGTCAACAGACTGGGGCCAACGTCCTGACTTTC.

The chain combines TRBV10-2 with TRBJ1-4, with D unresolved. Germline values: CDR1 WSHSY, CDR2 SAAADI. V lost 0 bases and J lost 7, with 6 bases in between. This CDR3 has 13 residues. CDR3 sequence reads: CASSESDGEKLFF. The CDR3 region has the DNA TGCGCCAGCAGTGAGTCCGACGGTGAAAAACTGTTTTTT.

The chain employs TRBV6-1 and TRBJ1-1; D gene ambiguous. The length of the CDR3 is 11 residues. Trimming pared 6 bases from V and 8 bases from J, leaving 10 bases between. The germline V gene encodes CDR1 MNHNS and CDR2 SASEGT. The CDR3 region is CASRSLAEAFF. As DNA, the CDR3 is TGTGCCAGCAGGTCATTGGCAGAAGCTTTCTTT.

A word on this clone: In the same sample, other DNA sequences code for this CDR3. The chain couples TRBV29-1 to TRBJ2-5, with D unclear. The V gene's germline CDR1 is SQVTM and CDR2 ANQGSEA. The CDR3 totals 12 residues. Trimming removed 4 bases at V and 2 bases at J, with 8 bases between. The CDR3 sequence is CSVAQGQETQYF. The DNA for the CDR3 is TGCAGCGTTGCCCAAGGGCAAGAGACCCAGTACTTC. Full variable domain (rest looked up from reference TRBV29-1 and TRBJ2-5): SAVISQKPSRDICQRGTSLTIQCQVDSQVTMMFWYRQQPGQSLTLIATANQGSEATYESGFVIDKFPISRPNLTFSTLTVSNMSPEDSSIYLCSVAQGQETQYFGPGTRLLVL.

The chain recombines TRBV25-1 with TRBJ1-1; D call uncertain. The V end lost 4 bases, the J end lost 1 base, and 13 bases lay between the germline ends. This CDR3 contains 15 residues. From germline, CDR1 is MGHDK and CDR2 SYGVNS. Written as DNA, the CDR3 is TGTGCCAGCAGTGGGACTAGGACGGCGAACACTGAAGCTTTCTTT. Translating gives CASSGTRTANTEAFF.

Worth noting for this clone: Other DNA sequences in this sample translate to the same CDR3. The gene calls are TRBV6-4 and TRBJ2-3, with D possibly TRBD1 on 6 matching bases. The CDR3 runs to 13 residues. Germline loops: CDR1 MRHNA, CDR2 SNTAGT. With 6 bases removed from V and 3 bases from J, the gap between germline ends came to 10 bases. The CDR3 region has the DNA TGTGCCAGCAGCCGCGACAGGACAGATACGCAGTATTTT. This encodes CASSRDRTDTQYF.

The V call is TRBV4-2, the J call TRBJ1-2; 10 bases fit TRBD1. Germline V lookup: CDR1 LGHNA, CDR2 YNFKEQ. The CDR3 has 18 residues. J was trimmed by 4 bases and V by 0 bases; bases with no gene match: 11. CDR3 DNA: TGTGCCAGCAGCCAAGACTCGGGACAGGGGTTCGGCCTCTATGGCTACACCTTC. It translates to CASSQDSGQGFGLYGYTF.

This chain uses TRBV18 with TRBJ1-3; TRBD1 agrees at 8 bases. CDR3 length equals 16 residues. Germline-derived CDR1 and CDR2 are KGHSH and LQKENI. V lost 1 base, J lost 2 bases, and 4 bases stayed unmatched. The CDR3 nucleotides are TGTGCCAGCTCACCACTGATACAGGGGGCTGGAAACACCATATATTTT. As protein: CASSPLIQGAGNTIYF.

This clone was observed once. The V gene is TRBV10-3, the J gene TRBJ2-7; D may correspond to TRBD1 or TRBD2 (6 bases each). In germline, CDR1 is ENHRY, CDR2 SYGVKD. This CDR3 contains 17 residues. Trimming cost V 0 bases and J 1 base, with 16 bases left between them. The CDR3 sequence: CAISESRGDTGSYEQYF. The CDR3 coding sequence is TGTGCCATCAGTGAGTCGAGGGGGGACACTGGGTCCTACGAGCAGTACTTC.

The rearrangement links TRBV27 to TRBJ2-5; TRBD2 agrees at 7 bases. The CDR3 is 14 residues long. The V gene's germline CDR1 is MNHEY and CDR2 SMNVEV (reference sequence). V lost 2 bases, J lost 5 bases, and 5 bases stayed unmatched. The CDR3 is CASSLGQGGETQYF. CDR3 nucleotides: TGTGCCAGCAGTTTAGGGCAGGGAGGGGAGACCCAGTACTTC.

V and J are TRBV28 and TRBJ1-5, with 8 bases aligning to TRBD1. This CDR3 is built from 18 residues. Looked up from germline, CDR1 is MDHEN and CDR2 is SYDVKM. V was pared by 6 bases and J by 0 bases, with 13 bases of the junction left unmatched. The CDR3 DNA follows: TGTGCCAGCAGCCCTCCGGGACAGGCCGTGTATAGCAATCAGCCCCAGCATTTT. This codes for CASSPPGQAVYSNQPQHF.

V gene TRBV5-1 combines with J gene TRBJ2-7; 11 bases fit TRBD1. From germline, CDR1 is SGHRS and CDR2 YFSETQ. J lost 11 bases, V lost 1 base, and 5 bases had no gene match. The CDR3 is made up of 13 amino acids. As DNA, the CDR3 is TGCGCCAGCAGCTTGCAGGGACAGGGGGACGAGTACTTC. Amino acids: CASSLQGQGDEYF.

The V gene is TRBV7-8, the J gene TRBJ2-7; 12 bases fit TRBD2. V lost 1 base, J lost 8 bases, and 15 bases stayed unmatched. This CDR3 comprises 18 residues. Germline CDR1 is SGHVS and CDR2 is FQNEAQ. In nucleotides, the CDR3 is TGTGCCAGCAGCTTAGGTCTTCTAGCGGGAGGGCCCAGAGTTAAGCAGTACTTC. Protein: CASSLGLLAGGPRVKQYF.

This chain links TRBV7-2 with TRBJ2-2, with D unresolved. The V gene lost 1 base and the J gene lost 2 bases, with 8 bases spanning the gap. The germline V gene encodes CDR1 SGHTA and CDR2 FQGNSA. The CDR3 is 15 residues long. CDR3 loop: CASSLGWTNTGELFF. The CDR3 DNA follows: TGTGCCAGCAGCTTAGGTTGGACCAACACCGGGGAGCTGTTTTTT.

The CDR3 sequence: CASSPAAGATNEKLFF. In DNA, the CDR3 is TGTGCCAGCAGCCCAGCCGCAGGAGCAACTAATGAAAAACTGTTTTTT. V and J are TRBV7-2 and TRBJ1-4; D remains ambiguous. Germline V lookup: CDR1 SGHTA, CDR2 FQGNSA. Trimming cost V 5 bases and J 0 bases, with 13 bases left between them. The CDR3 has 16 residues.

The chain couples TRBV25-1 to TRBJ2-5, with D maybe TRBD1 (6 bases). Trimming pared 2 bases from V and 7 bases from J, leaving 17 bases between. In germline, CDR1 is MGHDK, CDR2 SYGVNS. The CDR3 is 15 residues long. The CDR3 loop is CASSEEGGSRRTQYF. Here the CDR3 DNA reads TGTGCCAGCAGTGAAGAAGGGGGAAGCCGTCGGACCCAGTACTTC.

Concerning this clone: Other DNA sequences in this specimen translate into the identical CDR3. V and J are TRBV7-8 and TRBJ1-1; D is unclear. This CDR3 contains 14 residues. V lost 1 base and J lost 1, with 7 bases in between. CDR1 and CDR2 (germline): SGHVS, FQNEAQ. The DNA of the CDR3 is TGTGCCAGCAGCTTAGGGGCGGGGAACACTGAAGCTTTCTTT. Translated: CASSLGAGNTEAFF. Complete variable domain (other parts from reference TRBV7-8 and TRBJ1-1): GAGVSQSPRYKVAKRGQDVALRCDPISGHVSLFWYQQALGQGPEFLTYFQNEAQLDKSGLPSDRFFAERPEGSVSTLKIQRTQQEDSAVYLCASSLGAGNTEAFFGQGTRLTVV.

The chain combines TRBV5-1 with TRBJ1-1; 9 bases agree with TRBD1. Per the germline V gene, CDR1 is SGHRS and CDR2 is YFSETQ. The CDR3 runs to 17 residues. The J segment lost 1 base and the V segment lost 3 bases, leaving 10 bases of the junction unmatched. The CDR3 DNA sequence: TGCGCCAGCAGCTGGATATACAGGGGGCGGAGGAACACTGAAGCTTTCTTT. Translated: CASSWIYRGRRNTEAFF. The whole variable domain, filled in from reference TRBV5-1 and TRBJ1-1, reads KAGVTQTPRYLIKTRGQQVTLSCSPISGHRSVSWYQQTPGQGLQFLFEYFSETQRNKGNFPGRFSGRQFSNSRSEMNVSTLELGDSALYLCASSWIYRGRRNTEAFFGQGTRLTVV.

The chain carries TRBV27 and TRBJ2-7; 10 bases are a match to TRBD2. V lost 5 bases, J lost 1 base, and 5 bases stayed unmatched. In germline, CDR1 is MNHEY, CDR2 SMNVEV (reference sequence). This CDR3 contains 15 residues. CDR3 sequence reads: CASSQAGGQSYEQYF. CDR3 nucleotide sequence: TGTGCCAGCAGTCAAGCGGGAGGGCAGTCCTACGAGCAGTACTTC.

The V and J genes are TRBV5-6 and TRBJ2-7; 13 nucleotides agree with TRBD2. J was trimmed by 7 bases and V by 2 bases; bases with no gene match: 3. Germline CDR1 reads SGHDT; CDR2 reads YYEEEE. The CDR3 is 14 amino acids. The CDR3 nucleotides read TGTGCCAGCAGCTTCGGACTAGCGGGAGAGGAGCAGTACTTC. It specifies CASSFGLAGEEQYF.

The CDR3 here is CASSPGTINTEAFF. The DNA for the CDR3 is TGCGCCAGCAGCCCCGGGACAATAAATACTGAAGCTTTCTTT. The chain uses TRBV5-1 and TRBJ1-1; maybe TRBD1 (6 bases). This CDR3 comprises 14 residues. Germline lookup yields CDR1 SGHRS and CDR2 YFSETQ. With 4 bases removed from V and 5 bases from J, the gap between germline ends came to 15 bases.

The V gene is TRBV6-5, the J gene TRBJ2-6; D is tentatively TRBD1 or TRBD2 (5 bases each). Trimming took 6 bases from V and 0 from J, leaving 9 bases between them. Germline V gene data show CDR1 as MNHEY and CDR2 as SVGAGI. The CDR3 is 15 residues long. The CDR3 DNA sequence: TGTGCCAGCAGGGGGACCAGCTCTGGGGCCAACGTCCTGACTTTC. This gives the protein CASRGTSSGANVLTF.

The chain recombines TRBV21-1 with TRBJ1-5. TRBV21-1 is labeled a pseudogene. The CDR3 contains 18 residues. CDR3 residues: CASSKAGGRNGGNQPQHF. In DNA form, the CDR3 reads TGTGCCAGCAGCAAAGCGGGGGGGCGCAATGGGGGCAATCAGCCCCAGCATTTT.

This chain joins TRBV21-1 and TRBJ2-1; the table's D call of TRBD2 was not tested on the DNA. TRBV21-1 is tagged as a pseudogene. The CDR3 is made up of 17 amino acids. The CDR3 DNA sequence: TGTGCCAGCAGCAAAGCGGCGGTCTATATCTCCTACAATGAGCAGTTCTTC. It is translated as CASSKAAVYISYNEQFF.

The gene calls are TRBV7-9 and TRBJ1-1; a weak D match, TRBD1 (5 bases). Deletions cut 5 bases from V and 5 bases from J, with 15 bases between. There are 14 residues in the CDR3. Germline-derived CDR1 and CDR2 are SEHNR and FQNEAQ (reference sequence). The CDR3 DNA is TGTGCCAGCAGCCCCCCGGCGGAGGGGACTGAAGCTTTCTTT. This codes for CASSPPAEGTEAFF.

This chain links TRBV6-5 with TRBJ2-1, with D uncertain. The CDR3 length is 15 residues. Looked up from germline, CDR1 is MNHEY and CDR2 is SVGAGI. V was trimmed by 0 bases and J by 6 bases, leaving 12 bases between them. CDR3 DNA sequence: TGTGCCAGCAGTTACTCCTTGTCAGCCATCAATGAGCAGTTCTTC. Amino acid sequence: CASSYSLSAINEQFF.

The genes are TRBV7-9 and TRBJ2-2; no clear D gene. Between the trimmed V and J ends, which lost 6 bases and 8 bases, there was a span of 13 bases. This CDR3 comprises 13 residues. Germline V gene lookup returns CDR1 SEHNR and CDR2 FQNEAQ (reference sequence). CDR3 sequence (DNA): TGTGCCAGCAGGCGGTCACCACTAGGGGAGCTGTTTTTT. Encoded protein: CASRRSPLGELFF.

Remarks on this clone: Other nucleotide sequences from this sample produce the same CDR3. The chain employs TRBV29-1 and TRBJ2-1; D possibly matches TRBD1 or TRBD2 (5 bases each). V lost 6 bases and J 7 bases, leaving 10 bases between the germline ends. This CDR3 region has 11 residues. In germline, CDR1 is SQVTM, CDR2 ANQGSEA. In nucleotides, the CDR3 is TGCAGCGTCGAGGGGCGGAATGAGCAGTTCTTC. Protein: CSVEGRNEQFF.